This T cell receptor beta chain is drawn from a study of OX40 agonist ivuxolimab in advanced cancers. Study details: A male proportion of under 90% was recorded, with mean age approximately 57 years and range roughly 23 to 79.

CDR1 and CDR2 from the germline V gene are SNHLY and FYNNEI. Trimming pared 8 bases from V and 6 bases from J, leaving 13 bases between. The CDR3 extends over 13 amino acids. Concerning this clone: Its antigen is currently unknown.

Study-wide results and limits: There were, on average, more expanded clones in CD8+ T cells than in CD4+.

Data came from immunoSEQ multiplex PCR; TCRdb stores just in-frame clones and leaves some out. Here the sample spans 48,000 or so clones, around nine tenths being singletons. Material: CD4+ or CD8+ T cells sorted from blood, obtained in a trial of the OX40 agonist ivuxolimab. The V gene is TRBV2, the J gene TRBJ1-4; perhaps TRBD1 as D (5 bases). This receptor was identified in an adult with an advanced solid tumor such as melanoma, head and neck, liver or kidney cancer. CDR3 amino acids: CASQLPGYEKLFF. In nucleotides, the CDR3 is TGTGCCAGCCAACTTCCAGGGTATGAAAAACTGTTTTTT.